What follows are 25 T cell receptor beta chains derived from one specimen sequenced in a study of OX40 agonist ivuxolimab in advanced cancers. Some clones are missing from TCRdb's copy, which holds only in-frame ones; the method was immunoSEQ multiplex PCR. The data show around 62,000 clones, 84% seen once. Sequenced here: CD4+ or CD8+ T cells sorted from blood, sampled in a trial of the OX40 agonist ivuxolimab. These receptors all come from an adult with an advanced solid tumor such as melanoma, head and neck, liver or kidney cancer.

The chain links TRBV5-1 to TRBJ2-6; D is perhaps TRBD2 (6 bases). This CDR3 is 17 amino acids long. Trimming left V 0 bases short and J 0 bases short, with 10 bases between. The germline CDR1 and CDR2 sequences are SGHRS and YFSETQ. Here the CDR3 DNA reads TGCGCCAGCAGCTTGGGTAGGAGGGTCTCTGGGGCCAACGTCCTGACTTTC. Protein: CASSLGRRVSGANVLTF.

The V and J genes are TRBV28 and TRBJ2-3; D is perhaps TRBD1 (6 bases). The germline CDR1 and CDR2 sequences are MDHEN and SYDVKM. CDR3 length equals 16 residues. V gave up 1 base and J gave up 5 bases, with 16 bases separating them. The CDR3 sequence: CASSLSGTPGGDTQYF. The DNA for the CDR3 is TGTGCCAGCAGTTTATCCGGGACACCAGGCGGAGATACGCAGTATTTT.

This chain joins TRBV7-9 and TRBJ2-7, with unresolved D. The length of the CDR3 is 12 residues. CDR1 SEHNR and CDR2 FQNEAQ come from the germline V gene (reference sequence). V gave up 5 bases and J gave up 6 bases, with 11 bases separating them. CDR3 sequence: CASSPAFGEQYF. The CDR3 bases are TGTGCCAGCAGCCCCGCCTTCGGCGAGCAGTACTTC.

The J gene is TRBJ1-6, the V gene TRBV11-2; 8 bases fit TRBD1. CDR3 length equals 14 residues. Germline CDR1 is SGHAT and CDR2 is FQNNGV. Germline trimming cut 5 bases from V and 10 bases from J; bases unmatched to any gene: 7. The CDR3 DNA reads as TGTGCCAGCAGCGCCGGGACAGGTACATCACCCCTCCACTTT. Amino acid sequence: CASSAGTGTSPLHF. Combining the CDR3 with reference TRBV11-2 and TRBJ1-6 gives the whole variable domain EAGVAQSPRYKIIEKRQSVAFWCNPISGHATLYWYQQILGQGPKLLIQFQNNGVVDDSQLPKDRFSAERLKGVDSTLKIQPAKLEDSAVYLCASSAGTGTSPLHFGNGTRLTVT.

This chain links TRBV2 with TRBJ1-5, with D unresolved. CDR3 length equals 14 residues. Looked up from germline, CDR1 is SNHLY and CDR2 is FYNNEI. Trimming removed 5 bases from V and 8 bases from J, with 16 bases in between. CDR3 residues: CASSWWGVREPQHF. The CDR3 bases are TGTGCCAGCAGTTGGTGGGGTGTTCGGGAGCCCCAGCATTTT.

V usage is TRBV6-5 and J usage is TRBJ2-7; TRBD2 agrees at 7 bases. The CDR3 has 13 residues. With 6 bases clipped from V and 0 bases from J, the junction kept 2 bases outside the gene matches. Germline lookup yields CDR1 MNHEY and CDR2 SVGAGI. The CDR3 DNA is TGTGCCAGCAGGGCGGGGGACTCCTACGAGCAGTACTTC. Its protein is CASRAGDSYEQYF.

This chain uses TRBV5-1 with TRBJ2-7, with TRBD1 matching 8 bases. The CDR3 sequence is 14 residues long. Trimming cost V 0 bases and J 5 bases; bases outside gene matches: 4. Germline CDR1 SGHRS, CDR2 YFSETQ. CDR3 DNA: TGCGCCAGCAGCTTGGGACAGGGGATCAACGAGCAGTACTTC. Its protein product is CASSLGQGINEQYF.

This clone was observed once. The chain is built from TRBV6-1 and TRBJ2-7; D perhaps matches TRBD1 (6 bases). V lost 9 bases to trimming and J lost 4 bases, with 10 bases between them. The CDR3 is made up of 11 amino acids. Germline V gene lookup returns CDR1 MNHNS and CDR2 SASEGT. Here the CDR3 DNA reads TGTGCCAGTGGGACATTTTACGAGCAGTACTTC. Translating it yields CASGTFYEQYF.

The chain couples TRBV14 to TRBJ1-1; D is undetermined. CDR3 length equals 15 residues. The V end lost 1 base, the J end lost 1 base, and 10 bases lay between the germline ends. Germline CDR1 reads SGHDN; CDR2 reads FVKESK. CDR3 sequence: CASSQALGKNTEAFF. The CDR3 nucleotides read TGTGCCAGCAGCCAAGCCCTGGGAAAGAACACTGAAGCTTTCTTT.

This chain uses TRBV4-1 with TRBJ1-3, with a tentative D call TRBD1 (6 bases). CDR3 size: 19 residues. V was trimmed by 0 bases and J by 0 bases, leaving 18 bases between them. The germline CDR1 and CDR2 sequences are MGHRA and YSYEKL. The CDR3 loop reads CASSQDWPLGRGSGNTIYF. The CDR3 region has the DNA TGCGCCAGCAGCCAAGATTGGCCCCTGGGCAGGGGCTCTGGAAACACCATATATTTT.

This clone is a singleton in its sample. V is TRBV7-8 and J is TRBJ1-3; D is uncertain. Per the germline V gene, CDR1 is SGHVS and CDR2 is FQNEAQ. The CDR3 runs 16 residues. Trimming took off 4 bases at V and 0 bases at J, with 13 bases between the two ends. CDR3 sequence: CASSSLEGISGNTIYF. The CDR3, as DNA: TGTGCCAGCAGCTCACTGGAAGGGATCTCTGGAAACACCATATATTTT.

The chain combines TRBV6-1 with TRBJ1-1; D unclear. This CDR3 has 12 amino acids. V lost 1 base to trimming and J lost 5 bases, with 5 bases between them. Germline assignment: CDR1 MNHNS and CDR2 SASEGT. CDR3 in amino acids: CASSEVGTEAFF. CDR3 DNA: TGTGCCAGCAGTGAAGTAGGAACTGAAGCTTTCTTT.

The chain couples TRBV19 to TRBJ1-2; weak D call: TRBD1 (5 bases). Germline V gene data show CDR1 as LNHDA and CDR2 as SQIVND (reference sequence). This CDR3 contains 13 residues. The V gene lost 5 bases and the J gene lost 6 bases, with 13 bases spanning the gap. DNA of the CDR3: TGTGCCAGTAGTCTACAGGCTGTTCATGGCTACACCTTC. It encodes CASSLQAVHGYTF.

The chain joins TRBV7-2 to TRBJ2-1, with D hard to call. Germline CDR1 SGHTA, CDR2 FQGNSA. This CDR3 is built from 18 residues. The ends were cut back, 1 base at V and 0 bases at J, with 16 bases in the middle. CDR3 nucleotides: TGTGCCAGCAGCTTAGGCCCGCCCAGTCTAAGCTCCTACAATGAGCAGTTCTTC. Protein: CASSLGPPSLSSYNEQFF.

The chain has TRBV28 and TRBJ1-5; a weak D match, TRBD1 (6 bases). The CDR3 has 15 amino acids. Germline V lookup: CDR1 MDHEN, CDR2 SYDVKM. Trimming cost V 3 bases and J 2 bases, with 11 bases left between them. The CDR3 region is CASSLLRGGNQPQHF. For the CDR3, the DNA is TGTGCCAGCAGTTTGCTCAGGGGTGGCAATCAGCCCCAGCATTTT.

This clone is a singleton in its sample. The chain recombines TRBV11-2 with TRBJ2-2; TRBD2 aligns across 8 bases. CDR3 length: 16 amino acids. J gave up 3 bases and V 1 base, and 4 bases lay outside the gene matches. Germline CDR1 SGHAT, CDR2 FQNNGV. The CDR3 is CASSLVTSVYTGELFF. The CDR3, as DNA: TGTGCCAGCAGCTTAGTGACTAGCGTGTACACCGGGGAGCTGTTTTTT.

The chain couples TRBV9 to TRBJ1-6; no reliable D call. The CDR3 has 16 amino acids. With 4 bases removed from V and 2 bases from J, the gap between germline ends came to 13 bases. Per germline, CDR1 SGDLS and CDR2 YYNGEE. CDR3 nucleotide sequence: TGTGCCAGCAGCACTCTTTCGGACCCCTATAATTCACCCCTCCACTTT. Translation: CASSTLSDPYNSPLHF.

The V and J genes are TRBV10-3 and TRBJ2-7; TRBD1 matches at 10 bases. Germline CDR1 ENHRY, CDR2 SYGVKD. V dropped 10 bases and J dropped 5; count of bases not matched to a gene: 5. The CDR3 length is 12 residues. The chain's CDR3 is CATGTGADEQYF. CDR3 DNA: TGTGCCACCGGGACAGGGGCTGACGAGCAGTACTTC.

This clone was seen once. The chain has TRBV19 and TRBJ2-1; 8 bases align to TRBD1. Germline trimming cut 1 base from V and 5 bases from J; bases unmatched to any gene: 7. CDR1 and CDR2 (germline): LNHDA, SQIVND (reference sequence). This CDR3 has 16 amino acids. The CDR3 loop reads CASSIGSGQGNNEQFF. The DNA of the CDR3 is TGTGCCAGTAGTATAGGGTCCGGACAGGGTAACAATGAGCAGTTCTTC.

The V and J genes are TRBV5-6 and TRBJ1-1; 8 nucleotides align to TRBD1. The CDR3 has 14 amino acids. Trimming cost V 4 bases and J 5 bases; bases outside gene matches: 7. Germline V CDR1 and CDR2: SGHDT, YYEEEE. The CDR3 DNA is TGTGCCAGCAGCCCGGAGACAGGGGTTACTGAAGCTTTCTTT. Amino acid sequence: CASSPETGVTEAFF.

CDR3 nucleotides: TGTGCCAGCGGTGACAGGGGGCTGTACGAGCAGTACTTC. Its protein is CASGDRGLYEQYF. The chain carries TRBV28 and TRBJ2-7; 10 bases align to TRBD1. There are 13 residues in the CDR3. Per germline, CDR1 MDHEN and CDR2 SYDVKM. V dropped 8 bases and J dropped 4; count of bases not matched to a gene: 5.

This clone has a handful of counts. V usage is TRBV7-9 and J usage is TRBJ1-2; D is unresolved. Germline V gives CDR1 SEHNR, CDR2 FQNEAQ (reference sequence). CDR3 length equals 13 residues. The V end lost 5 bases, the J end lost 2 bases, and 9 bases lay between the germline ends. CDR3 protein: CASSPPRNYGYTF. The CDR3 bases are TGTGCCAGCAGCCCACCCCGGAACTATGGCTACACCTTC. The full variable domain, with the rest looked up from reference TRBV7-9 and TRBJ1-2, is DTGVSQNPRHKITKRGQNVTFRCDPISEHNRLYWYRQTLGQGPEFLTYFQNEAQLEKSRLLSDRFSAERPKGSFSTLEIQRTEQGDSAMYLCASSPPRNYGYTFGSGTRLTVV.

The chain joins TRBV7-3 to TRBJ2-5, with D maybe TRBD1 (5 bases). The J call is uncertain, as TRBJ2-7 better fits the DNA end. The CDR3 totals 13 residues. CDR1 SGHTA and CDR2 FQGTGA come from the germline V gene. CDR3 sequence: CASSPEQGSEQYF. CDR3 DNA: TGTGCCAGCAGCCCTGAGCAGGGATCCGAGCAGTACTTC.

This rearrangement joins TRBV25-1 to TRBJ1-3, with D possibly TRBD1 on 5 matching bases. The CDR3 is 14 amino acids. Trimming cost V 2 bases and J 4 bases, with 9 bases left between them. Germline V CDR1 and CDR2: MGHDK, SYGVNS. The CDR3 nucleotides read TGTGCCAGCAGTGAAAGGGGCCACGGAAACACCATATATTTT. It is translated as CASSERGHGNTIYF. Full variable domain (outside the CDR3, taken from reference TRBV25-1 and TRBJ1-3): EADIYQTPRYLVIGTGKKITLECSQTMGHDKMYWYQQDPGMELHLIHYSYGVNSTEKGDLSSESTVSRIRTEHFPLTLESARPSHTSQYLCASSERGHGNTIYFGEGSWLTVV.

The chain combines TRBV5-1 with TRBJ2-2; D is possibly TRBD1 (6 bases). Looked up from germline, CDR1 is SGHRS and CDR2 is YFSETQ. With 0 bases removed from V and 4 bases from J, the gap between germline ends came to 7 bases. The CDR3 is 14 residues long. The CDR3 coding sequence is TGCGCCAGCAGCTTGGACAGGGTCACCGGGGAGCTGTTTTTT. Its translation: CASSLDRVTGELFF.